These T cell receptor beta chains were read from a single sample in a study of monozygotic twins with cystic fibrosis. This table comes from immunoSEQ multiplex PCR, and its TCRdb copy is limited to in-frame clones, with some not included. Among about 36,000 clones, nearly 85% were seen once, and the ten largest hold under 2%. Material for sequencing was blood. The receptors derive from a girl under 10 years old with cystic fibrosis. Each CDR3 is given with its conserved first and last residue. The D gene is left open where the match is weak. Only some rows state a clone size, as once, few, many or a class for expanded clones.

CDR3nt | CDR3aa | v_gene | d_gene | j_gene | abundance | len
TGTGCCAGCTCACCAAGACAGGGCGTACAAGAGACCCAGTACTTC | CASSPRQGVQETQYF | TRBV18 | TRBD1 | TRBJ2-5 | NA | 15
TGTGCCAGCAGCGTAGGTCCGGGGGGGCAGAGCGGGGAGCTGTTTTTT | CASSVGPGGQSGELFF | TRBV9 | TRBD2 | TRBJ2-2 | NA | 16
TGTGCCAGCAGCCAAGAGTCGGGGGGGTCTTACGAGCAGTACTTC | CASSQESGGSYEQYF | TRBV4-2 | TRBD2 | TRBJ2-7 | NA | 15
TGCGCCAGCAGCTTAAACAATGAGCAGTTCTTC | CASSLNNEQFF | TRBV5-1 | NA | TRBJ2-1 | NA | 11
TGTGCCAGTAGTAGAGGGGCGCGTTATGGCTACACCTTC | CASSRGARYGYTF | TRBV19 | NA | TRBJ1-2 | NA | 13
TGCGCCAGCAGCTCGGTAGGGGCGAACACTGAAGCTTTCTTT | CASSSVGANTEAFF | TRBV5-1 | NA | TRBJ1-1 | NA | 14
TGTGCCAGCACCAGAGAGGCAGATGAAGCTTTCTTT | CASTREADEAFF | TRBV6-5 | NA | TRBJ1-1 | NA | 12
TGTGCCAGCAGCTTGGGGCCGGAGCTAGCGGGGTATTGGGATACGCAGTATTTT | CASSLGPELAGYWDTQYF | TRBV5-4 | TRBD2 | TRBJ2-3 | NA | 18
TGTGCTAGTGCCGCGACAGGGGCGGTTGAAGCTTTCTTT | CASAATGAVEAFF | TRBV12-5 | TRBD1 | TRBJ1-1 | NA | 13
TGTGCCAGCAGCTTACCTCACCTTGGAAGGGCCAAAAACATTCAGTACTTC | CASSLPHLGRAKNIQYF | TRBV7-8 | NA | TRBJ2-4 | few | 17
TGCGCCAGCAGTCCCCAGGGGGGGGAGACCCAGTACTTC | CASSPQGGETQYF | TRBV5-1 | NA | TRBJ2-5 | once | 13
TGTGCCAGCAGCGGACTAGCGGGGGGGCCCCCAAACATTCAGTACTTC | CASSGLAGGPPNIQYF | TRBV7-2 | TRBD2 | TRBJ2-4 | NA | 16
TGTGCCTGGAGTCATGGGGGTCCCACTGAAGCTTTCTTT | CAWSHGGPTEAFF | TRBV30 | NA | TRBJ1-1 | NA | 13
TGTGCCAGCAGCTTAGCGGTCTCAACCTACAGGGGTTATGAGCAGTTCTTC | CASSLAVSTYRGYEQFF | TRBV7-9 | TRBD1 | TRBJ2-1 | NA | 17
TGTGCCAGCGAGGGGAACTCCTACAATGAGCAGTTCTTC | CASEGNSYNEQFF | TRBV2 | NA | TRBJ2-1 | NA | 13
TGTGCCAGCAGCGTAGCACCCCAAGGGAGCGGGGGGAACACCGGGGAGCTGTTTTTT | CASSVAPQGSGGNTGELFF | TRBV9 | TRBD2 | TRBJ2-2 | NA | 19
TGCAGCGTTTTCGACCCGGGACAGCATTTGAGCTATGGCTACACCTTC | CSVFDPGQHLSYGYTF | TRBV29-1 | TRBD1 | TRBJ1-2 | NA | 16
TGTGCCAGCAACTCGGCCCGAGGCGGGGGGAACACCGGGGAGCTGTTTTTT | CASNSARGGGNTGELFF | TRBV7-2 | TRBD2 | TRBJ2-2 | NA | 17
TGTGCCTGGAGTGACCAACCTGCCACCACTCCCCTCCACTTT | CAWSDQPATTPLHF | TRBV30 | NA | TRBJ1-6 | NA | 14
TGTGCCTGGAAGACAGTCGGAGCCCCTTACGAGCAGTACTTC | CAWKTVGAPYEQYF | TRBV30 | NA | TRBJ2-7 | NA | 14
TGTGCCAGCAGTGAATACAGGGACAATTCCGGGGAGCTGTTTTTT | CASSEYRDNSGELFF | TRBV2 | NA | TRBJ2-2 | once | 15
TGTGCCAGCAGGGATAATACTAACTATGGCTACACCTTC | CASRDNTNYGYTF | TRBV2 | NA | TRBJ1-2 | NA | 13
TGTGCCAGCTCACCACGGATACAGGGAGCGGGCCAAGAGACCCAGTACTTC | CASSPRIQGAGQETQYF | TRBV18 | NA | TRBJ2-5 | NA | 17